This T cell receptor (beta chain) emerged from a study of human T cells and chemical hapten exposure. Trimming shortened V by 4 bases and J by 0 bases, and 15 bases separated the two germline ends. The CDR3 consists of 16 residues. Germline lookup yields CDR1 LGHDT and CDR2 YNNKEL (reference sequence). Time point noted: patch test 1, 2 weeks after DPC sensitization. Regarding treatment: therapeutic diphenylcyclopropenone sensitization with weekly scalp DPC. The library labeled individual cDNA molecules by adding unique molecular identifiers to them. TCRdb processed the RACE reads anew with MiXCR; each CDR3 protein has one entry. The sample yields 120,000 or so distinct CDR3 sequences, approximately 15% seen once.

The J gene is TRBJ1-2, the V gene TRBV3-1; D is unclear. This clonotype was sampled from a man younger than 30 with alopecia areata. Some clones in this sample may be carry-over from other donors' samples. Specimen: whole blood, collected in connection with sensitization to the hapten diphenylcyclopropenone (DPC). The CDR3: CASSPITTAANYGYTF. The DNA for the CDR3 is TGTGCCAGCAGCCCGATAACGACGGCCGCTAACTATGGCTACACCTTC.